Shown below are 18 T cell receptor beta chains from a single sample sequenced in a study of blood T cell repertoires in COVID-19. Sequencing used immunoSEQ multiplex PCR; TCRdb keeps in-frame clones, though not all of them. In the table there are some 110,000 clones, approximately 80% of which are singletons. The sample taken for sequencing was peripheral blood. The origin of the receptors is a man in his fifties or sixties with acute or convalescent COVID-19.

This rearrangement joins TRBV18 to TRBJ1-4, with TRBD1 matching 10 bases. With V trimmed by 2 bases and J by 0 bases, 6 bases remained unmatched. The germline V gene has CDR1 KGHSH and CDR2 LQKENI. There are 18 residues in the CDR3. The CDR3 bases are TGTGCCAGCTCACCAAATCTCGGACAGGGGGCAACTAATGAAAAACTGTTTTTT. Translated: CASSPNLGQGATNEKLFF. Complete variable domain (other parts from reference TRBV18 and TRBJ1-4): NAGVMQNPRHLVRRRGQEARLRCSPMKGHSHVYWYRQLPEEGLKFMVYLQKENIIDESGMPKERFSAEFPKEGPSILRIQQVVRGDSAAYFCASSPNLGQGATNEKLFFGSGTQLSVL.

This chain links TRBV7-3 with TRBJ2-6, with a weak D call TRBD1 (6 bases). The V end was cut by 6 bases, the J end by 2 bases, with 11 bases between. Germline V lookup: CDR1 SGHTA, CDR2 FQGTGA. The CDR3 consists of 15 residues. The CDR3 protein is CASRSTGTGANVLTF. CDR3 in DNA: TGTGCCAGCAGATCCACAGGGACTGGGGCCAACGTCCTGACTTTC.

This chain connects TRBV11-1 to TRBJ1-1, with 9 bases fitting TRBD1. Looked up from germline, CDR1 is SGHAT and CDR2 is FQDESV (reference sequence). The V gene end was trimmed by 5 bases and the J gene end by 8 bases; junction bases not matched to a gene: 6. The CDR3 spans 13 residues. CDR3 nucleotides: TGTGCCAGCAGCCTCCGGGACAGGGAGGAAGCTTTCTTT. Protein product: CASSLRDREEAFF.

The V and J genes are TRBV7-9 and TRBJ2-7; 8 bases are a match to TRBD1. After removal of 6 bases from V and 3 bases from J, the junction contained 10 bases not matched to a gene. The CDR3 consists of 15 residues. CDR1 SEHNR and CDR2 FQNEAQ come from the germline V gene (reference sequence). CDR3 sequence: CASSNRSDRVYEQYF. The DNA of the CDR3 is TGTGCCAGCAGTAATCGCTCGGACAGGGTCTACGAGCAGTACTTC.

J is TRBJ1-5 and V is TRBV18; TRBD1 matches 8 bases. The CDR3 consists of 15 residues. Looked up from germline, CDR1 is KGHSH and CDR2 is LQKENI. The J segment lost 4 bases and the V segment lost 3 bases, leaving 5 bases of the junction unmatched. DNA for the CDR3: TGTGCCAGCTCACCCCCGGGACAGGAGAATCAGCCCCAGCATTTT. It is translated as CASSPPGQENQPQHF.

The chain couples TRBV2 to TRBJ2-2; D may be TRBD2 (5 bases). The CDR3 covers 15 residues. Between the trimmed V and J ends, which lost 6 bases and 0 bases, there was a span of 11 bases. Germline CDR1 is SNHLY and CDR2 is FYNNEI. CDR3 sequence reads: CASRADYANTGELFF. The CDR3 DNA reads TGTGCCAGCAGAGCAGACTACGCGAACACCGGGGAGCTGTTTTTT.

The rearrangement links TRBV6-4 to TRBJ1-2; the D gene is possibly TRBD1 (6 bases). Germline V gives CDR1 MRHNA, CDR2 SNTAGT. The V end was cut by 6 bases, the J end by 0 bases, with 14 bases between. This CDR3 comprises 15 residues. The CDR3 sequence: CASSPETGTNYGYTF. The CDR3 region has the DNA TGTGCCAGCAGCCCCGAAACAGGGACTAACTATGGCTACACCTTC.

V and J are TRBV5-4 and TRBJ1-2; 11 bases are shared with TRBD1. The J segment lost 8 bases and the V segment lost 1 base, leaving 7 bases of the junction unmatched. Germline V CDR1 and CDR2: SGHNT, YYREEE (reference sequence). The CDR3 contains 15 residues. CDR3 nucleotides: TGTGCCAGCAGCTTGTTGGGACAGGGGGACAAAGGCTACACCTTC. It translates to CASSLLGQGDKGYTF.

This clone was recorded once. The rearrangement uses TRBV19 and TRBJ1-4; D is ambiguous. Trimming took 7 bases from V and 0 from J, leaving 9 bases between them. The CDR3 loop spans 14 amino acids. CDR1 LNHDA and CDR2 SQIVND come from the germline V gene (reference sequence). The DNA for the CDR3 is TGTGCCAGTACCGGGGTTGCAACTAATGAAAAACTGTTTTTT. Amino acids: CASTGVATNEKLFF.

CDR3 sequence reads: CASSQGYGYTF. The CDR3 nucleotides read TGTGCCAGCAGCCAGGGCTATGGCTACACCTTC. The chain carries TRBV6-5 and TRBJ1-2, with D possibly being TRBD1 (5 bases). From germline, CDR1 is MNHEY and CDR2 SVGAGI. The CDR3 is 11 residues long. V shed 6 bases and J shed 4 bases, with 6 bases lying between them.

This clone has just a few counts. The CDR3 nucleotides are TGTGCCAGCAGCTTGGCCCTAGCCGAAGCTTTCTTT. It specifies CASSLALAEAFF. The chain couples TRBV5-6 to TRBJ1-1, with unresolved D. Deletions cut 0 bases from V and 8 bases from J, with 8 bases between. Germline V gives CDR1 SGHDT, CDR2 YYEEEE. There are 12 residues in the CDR3.

The genes are TRBV19 and TRBJ2-1; 9 bases fit TRBD2. Unmatched junction bases numbered 7, after V lost 0 bases and J lost 4 bases. The CDR3 is 17 residues long. Germline CDR1 reads LNHDA; CDR2 reads SQIVND (reference sequence). CDR3 region: CASSIDLLAGVYNEQFF. In nucleotides, the CDR3 is TGTGCCAGTAGTATAGATCTATTAGCGGGAGTTTACAATGAGCAGTTCTTC.

The chain joins TRBV4-1 to TRBJ1-2; 7 bases line up with TRBD1. The V and J ends lost 1 base and 0 bases, in that order; junction bases with no gene match: 14. The CDR3 totals 19 residues. Germline V CDR1 and CDR2: MGHRA, YSYEKL. CDR3 nucleotide sequence: TGCGCCAGCAGCCAAGTGTCATCCTCGTTCGGGACAGCTAACTATGGCTACACCTTC. Its protein is CASSQVSSSFGTANYGYTF.

The V and J genes are TRBV14 and TRBJ2-3; D is ambiguous. V was shortened by 4 bases and J by 3 bases, with 5 bases between the two germline ends. The CDR3 sequence is 12 residues long. Germline V CDR1 and CDR2: SGHDN, FVKESK. In DNA form, the CDR3 reads TGTGCCAGCAGCCCTCGTACAGATACGCAGTATTTT. The encoded protein is CASSPRTDTQYF.

This clone was recorded only once. The chain joins TRBV6-5 to TRBJ2-3; 8 bases line up with TRBD1. Germline V gives CDR1 MNHEY, CDR2 SVGAGI. CDR3 size: 14 residues. Trimming took 6 bases from V and 5 from J; bases not matched to a gene: 7. The CDR3: CASRDQGAGDTQYF. As DNA, the CDR3 is TGTGCCAGCAGGGACCAGGGGGCCGGAGATACGCAGTATTTT.

The chain uses TRBV7-9 and TRBJ2-2, with TRBD2 identical over 7 bases. Germline lookup yields CDR1 SEHNR and CDR2 FQNEAQ (reference sequence). Trimming removed 1 base from V and 0 bases from J; junction bases left unmatched: 5. The CDR3 is made up of 17 amino acids. The CDR3 sequence is CASSLDQRGANTGELFF. CDR3 coding DNA: TGTGCCAGCAGCTTAGATCAGCGGGGCGCGAACACCGGGGAGCTGTTTTTT.

The chain uses TRBV13 and TRBJ2-3; 8 bases match TRBD1. This CDR3 contains 16 residues. The V gene end was trimmed by 5 bases and the J gene end by 2 bases; junction bases not matched to a gene: 9. Looked up from germline, CDR1 is PRHDT and CDR2 is FYEKMQ (reference sequence). CDR3 residues: CASSDRGRDPTDTQYF. As DNA, the CDR3 is TGTGCCAGCAGCGACAGGGGAAGGGATCCCACAGATACGCAGTATTTT.

V and J are TRBV11-2 and TRBJ2-2, with 10 bases fitting TRBD1. Looked up from germline, CDR1 is SGHAT and CDR2 is FQNNGV. V was pared by 3 bases and J by 5 bases, with 6 bases of the junction left unmatched. The CDR3 covers 16 residues. In nucleotides, the CDR3 is TGTGCCAGCAGCTTTCGTTTGGACAGGGGGACCGGGGAGCTGTTTTTT. It codes for CASSFRLDRGTGELFF.